This is a list of T cell receptor beta chains from one sample in a study of Ad26.COV2.S vaccination and SARS-CoV-2 variants. Profiled with immunoSEQ multiplex PCR; TCRdb holds only in-frame clones, not every one. Here the sample spans roughly 510,000 clones, 70% to 90% being singletons. Sequenced material: peripheral blood, taken in a trial of Ad26.COV2.S vaccine versus placebo. All receptors derive from a person aged 18-65 years who received the Ad26.COV2.S COVID-19 vaccine or a placebo. Both conserved end residues are part of each CDR3. Each record gives: D gene, J gene, V gene, clone size, CDR3 length, CDR3 protein, CDR3 DNA. The D gene is left open where the match is weak. Part of the rows lack a size; the others show once, few, many or a class for expanded clones.

>NA|TRBJ2-2|TRBV9|NA|18
CASSVEPPGAGNTGELFF
TGTGCCAGCAGCGTAGAACCCCCGGGCGCGGGGAACACCGGGGAGCTGTTTTTT
>TRBD2|TRBJ2-5|TRBV3-1/TRBV3-2|NA|17
CASSQFAGGKDQETQYF
TGTGCCAGCAGCCAATTTGCGGGAGGGAAAGACCAAGAGACCCAGTACTTC
>NA|TRBJ1-4|TRBV28|NA|14
CASSLFRLNEKLFF
TGTGCCAGCAGTTTATTCAGGCTTAATGAAAAACTGTTTTTT
>NA|TRBJ2-1|TRBV27|NA|14
CASSFNRAYNEQFF
TGTGCCAGCAGTTTCAACAGGGCCTACAATGAGCAGTTCTTC
>NA|TRBJ1-1|TRBV28|once|11
CASLGPIEAFF
TGTGCCAGCCTGGGGCCGATAGAAGCTTTCTTT
>TRBD1|TRBJ1-4|TRBV7-6|NA|16
CASSLAPAAGGEKLFF
TGTGCCAGCAGCTTAGCGCCGGCGGCAGGGGGAGAAAAACTGTTTTTT
>TRBD2|TRBJ2-3|TRBV9|NA|15
CASTRLATSTDTQYF
TGTGCCAGCACCCGACTAGCGACTAGCACAGATACGCAGTATTTT
>NA|TRBJ2-7|TRBV30|many|17
CAWSVEYGVDSLYEQYF
TGTGCCTGGAGTGTAGAGTATGGGGTGGACAGCCTCTACGAGCAGTACTTC
>NA|TRBJ2-5|TRBV7-2|NA|16
CASSFFSRRPQETQYF
TGTGCCAGCAGCTTCTTCTCTCGGCGTCCTCAAGAGACCCAGTACTTC
>TRBD2|TRBJ2-7|TRBV5-1|NA|15
CASSSSTGTRGEQYF
TGCGCCAGCAGCTCATCCACCGGGACTAGGGGCGAGCAGTACTTC
>NA|TRBJ1-1|TRBV19|NA|13
CASSILGFPEAFF
TGTGCCAGTAGTATACTGGGGTTTCCTGAAGCTTTCTTT
>NA|TRBJ1-2|TRBV28|NA|15
CASSPSWGPTYGYTF
TGTGCCAGCAGCCCTAGTTGGGGCCCTACCTATGGCTACACCTTC
>NA|TRBJ1-4|TRBV28|NA|14
CASSKGGTNEKLFF
TGTGCCAGCAGTAAGGGCGGAACTAATGAAAAACTGTTTTTT
>NA|TRBJ2-7|TRBV5-1|NA|14
CASSPAAGSYEQYF
TGCGCCAGCAGCCCGGCGGCAGGGTCCTACGAGCAGTACTTC
>TRBD2|TRBJ2-3|TRBV9|NA|16
CASSVEAGGLFDTQYF
TGTGCCAGCAGCGTAGAGGCGGGAGGTTTGTTTGATACGCAGTATTTT
>NA|TRBJ2-7|TRBV4-2|NA|14
CASSPNQGVNEQYF
TGTGCCAGCAGCCCCAACCAGGGAGTTAACGAGCAGTACTTC
>TRBD1|TRBJ1-2|TRBV29-1|few|16
CSVEGQGLLSNYGYTF
TGCAGCGTTGAAGGACAGGGGCTCCTTTCTAACTATGGCTACACCTTC
>NA|TRBJ1-1|TRBV7-2|NA|14
CASSLKGISPEAFF
TGTGCCAGCAGCTTAAAGGGTATATCGCCCGAAGCTTTCTTT
>NA|TRBJ2-4|TRBV21-1|few|12
CASSNGLDIQYF
TGTGCCAGCAGCAACGGTCTTGACATTCAGTACTTC
>NA|TRBJ2-7|TRBV4-2|NA|16
CASSLTPGLYSYEQYF
TGTGCCAGCAGCCTAACGCCGGGACTCTACTCCTACGAGCAGTACTTC
>TRBD2|TRBJ2-1|TRBV7-3|NA|16
CASSSNPPGSGTEQFF
TGTGCCAGCAGCTCCAACCCACCCGGGAGCGGGACTGAGCAGTTCTTC
>TRBD1|TRBJ2-6|TRBV19|NA|17
CASSTFDRGTGANVLTF
TGTGCCAGTAGTACCTTTGACAGGGGGACTGGGGCCAACGTCCTGACTTTC
>NA|TRBJ1-1|TRBV5-1|NA|14
CASKLQGMNTEAFF
TGCGCCAGCAAACTACAGGGTATGAACACTGAAGCTTTCTTT
>NA|TRBJ2-7|TRBV28|few|14
CASSPPNLIYEQYF
TGTGCCAGCAGTCCCCCCAACCTCATCTACGAGCAGTACTTC
>NA|TRBJ2-4|TRBV12-3/TRBV12-4|NA|12
CASSSQGNIQYF
TGTGCCAGCAGTTCCCAGGGAAACATTCAGTACTTC
>NA|TRBJ1-1|TRBV7-2|NA|17
CASSSTGLGGRNTEAFF
TGTGCCAGCAGCTCAACAGGTTTGGGGGGCAGGAACACTGAAGCTTTCTTT
>TRBD1|TRBJ2-3|TRBV27|NA|15
CASSQGTASTDTQYF
TGTGCCAGCAGTCAAGGGACAGCTAGCACAGATACGCAGTATTTT
>NA|TRBJ2-1|TRBV18|NA|17
CASSPAPAGISYNEQFF
TGTGCCAGCTCACCTGCCCCGGCGGGGATCTCCTACAATGAGCAGTTCTTC
>NA|TRBJ2-2|TRBV6-5|NA|15
CASSYTGHNTGELFF
TGTGCCAGCAGCTACACGGGACATAACACCGGGGAGCTGTTTTTT
>NA|TRBJ1-2|TRBV28|NA|16
CASSQILEVSIYGYTF
TGTGCCAGCAGCCAGATCCTAGAAGTTTCGATCTATGGCTACACCTTC
>NA|TRBJ2-5|TRBV19|NA|16
CASSISGRGGRETQYF
TGTGCCAGTAGTATTTCTGGGCGGGGAGGCCGGGAGACCCAGTACTTC